This TCR beta chain was retrieved from a study of T cells after yellow fever vaccination. About the research overall: Where fractions had low cell numbers, libraries were prepared from them with the SMART-Seq v4 Ultra Low Input RNA kit.

Trimming removed 5 bases at V and 2 bases at J, with 4 bases between. This CDR3 contains 12 residues. CDR1 is SGHTA, CDR2 FQGNSA, per germline. Generation of TCR cDNA used 5'RACE template switching (which added a universal primer site and UMIs). One entry per CDR3 protein results from TCRdb running MiXCR on the 5' RACE reads. The sample has 240,000 or so distinct CDR3 sequences, less than 8.5% seen once. Concerning this clonotype: Antigen: not known.

Findings of the study overall: Post-booster samples contained most primary-vaccination clones (more than 95% CD4, around 88% CD8). The bulk population could contribute abundant contaminating clonotypes to FACS-sorted repertoires.

The V call is TRBV7-2, the J call TRBJ2-1; D not resolved. Sequenced material: CD4+ T cells sorted from PBMCs, taken 15 days after the yellow fever booster vaccination. The TCR originated in a man aged 25 to 45 who received the YFV17D yellow fever vaccine. In DNA, the CDR3 is TGTGCCAGCAGCCCAGCCTACAATGAGCAGTTCTTC. Its protein is CASSPAYNEQFF.